This T cell receptor beta chain was documented in a study of CD8+ T cells in alopecia areata. On the study more broadly: Treated patients received oral tofacitinib, 5 to 10 mg twice daily. The duration of tofacitinib was 6 to 18 months, with 6 months off drug afterward. The authors scored treated patients' severity by affected scalp percentage.

Treatment of the sample: oral pan-JAK inhibitor, 5-10 mg twice daily. Peripheral blood and lesional scalp punch biopsies were taken from alopecia areata patients. Isolated RNA was reverse transcribed into cDNA used as the sequencing template. Using immunoSEQ multiplex PCR, the repertoire was profiled, and TCRdb retains in-frame clones only, with some absent. The sample yields over 150,000 clones, roughly 64% seen once. This CDR3 has 15 amino acids. The germline gives CDR1 SGHRS, CDR2 YFSETQ. V gave up 0 bases and J gave up 5 bases; unmatched junction bases: 5. This sequence was found in a human donor with alopecia areata. Sequencing was performed on CD4+ T cells sorted from blood, taken at week 24, from a patient treated with tofacitinib. This chain connects TRBV5-1 to TRBJ1-2; 9 bases are shared with TRBD1. The CDR3 protein is CASSLGDREVYGYTF. For the CDR3, the DNA is TGCGCCAGCAGCTTGGGGGACAGGGAAGTATATGGCTACACCTTC.